The 18 T cell receptor beta chains given below trace back to one sample, sequenced in a study of T cells in Graves' hyperthyroidism and ophthalmopathy. Amplification yielded TCR beta CDR3 regions, with RNA transcripts as the source. First-round RT-PCR with HTBI primers amplified the TCR CDR3 region. MiXCR was run by TCRdb on the multiplex PCR reads, yielding one entry per CDR3 protein. This table holds roughly 500,000 distinct CDR3 sequences, 46% found once. Material for sequencing was peripheral blood or thyroid tissue (not recorded which). These receptors were taken from an adult woman with Graves' disease, either hyperthyroidism or ophthalmopathy (not recorded which).

Concerning this clonotype: An end of the junction does not agree with germline; a read error may underlie this. The genes are TRBV5-1 and TRBJ2-7; D tentatively reads TRBD1 or TRBD2 (5 bases each). The CDR3 is 14 amino acids. Germline V lookup: CDR1 SGHRS, CDR2 YFSETQ. The CDR3 region has the DNA TGTGCCAGCAGCCCCAGAGAGGGACGCTACGAGCAGTACTTC. Translating it yields CASSPREGRYEQYF.

This clonotype has ten or more counts. This chain links TRBV9 with TRBJ1-5; D is unclear. Trimming cost V 0 bases and J 6 bases, with 7 bases left between them. CDR1 is SGDLS and CDR2 is YYNGEE in the germline V gene. This CDR3 spans 13 amino acids. The CDR3 DNA follows: TGTGCCAGCAGCGTAGGGGAGGCTCAGCCCCAGCATTTT. Translating gives CASSVGEAQPQHF.

In this sample, this clonotype turned up many times. CDR3 coding DNA: TGTGCCAGCAGCTGGGGGTTGGGAATCGATGGAAACACCATATATTTT. Translated, it gives CASSWGLGIDGNTIYF. This chain connects TRBV5-5 to TRBJ1-3; a weak D match, TRBD1 (5 bases). CDR3 size: 16 residues. The germline gives CDR1 SGHKS, CDR2 YYEKEE (reference sequence). Trimming pared 3 bases from V and 3 bases from J, leaving 16 bases between.

The sample holds many counts of this clonotype. V and J are TRBV12-3 or TRBV12-4 and TRBJ2-6, with 9 bases identical to TRBD1. This CDR3 has 15 residues. Germline trimming cut 6 bases from V and 2 bases from J; bases unmatched to any gene: 2. The CDR3 region is CASSRDRAGANVLTF. CDR3 nucleotides: TGTGCCAGCAGCCGGGACAGGGCTGGGGCCAACGTCCTGACTTTC.

This chain connects TRBV20-1 to TRBJ2-5; 8 bases fit TRBD2. V was pared by 7 bases and J by 5 bases, with 15 bases of the junction left unmatched. Germline CDR1 and CDR2: DFQATT and SNEGSKA (reference sequence). The CDR3 spans 15 residues. In nucleotides, the CDR3 is TGCAGTGGCCGCCCCCGAGCGGGAGCTTGGGAGACCCAGTACTTC. Amino acid sequence: CSGRPRAGAWETQYF.

This clonotype was picked up many times. The chain recombines TRBV5-4 with TRBJ2-3; D perhaps matches TRBD2 (6 bases). Per germline, CDR1 SGHNT and CDR2 YYREEE (reference sequence). CDR3 length: 15 amino acids. The V end lost 2 bases, the J end lost 1 base, and 11 bases lay between the germline ends. This chain's CDR3 is CASSFFGGGTDTQYF. CDR3 in DNA: TGTGCCAGCAGCTTCTTCGGAGGGGGCACAGATACGCAGTATTTT.

This clonotype was counted at least ten times. Here the CDR3 DNA reads TGTGCCAGCAGAACACGGGACAGGGAAACTGAAGCTTTCTTT. This sequence encodes CASRTRDRETEAFF. The chain links TRBV6-2 or TRBV6-3 to TRBJ1-1; 9 bases map to TRBD1. V trimming: 6 bases; J trimming: 5 bases; junction bases outside the gene matches: 7. The CDR3 covers 14 residues. In germline, CDR1 is MNHEY, CDR2 SVGEGT.

V and J are TRBV7-9 and TRBJ1-3; D is uncertain. Trimming removed 4 bases from V and 2 bases from J, with 18 bases in between. CDR1 is SEHNR and CDR2 is FQNEAQ in the germline V gene (reference sequence). The CDR3 loop spans 17 amino acids. CDR3 protein: CASSSSLDYRPGNTIYF. The CDR3 bases are TGTGCCAGCAGCTCGAGCCTGGATTACCGACCTGGAAACACCATATATTTT.

Many counts were recorded for this clonotype. The chain has TRBV7-3 and TRBJ2-2; 9 nucleotides match TRBD2. The germline V gene encodes CDR1 SGHTA and CDR2 FQGTGA. Unmatched junction bases numbered 5, after V lost 7 bases and J lost 5 bases. The CDR3 spans 14 residues. Here the CDR3 reads CASTQAGGTGELFF. CDR3 DNA: TGTGCCAGCACCCAGGCGGGGGGGACCGGGGAGCTGTTTTTT.

In this sample, this clonotype turned up a few times. The chain joins TRBV27 to TRBJ2-7; D is undetermined. Trimming took 8 bases from V and 3 from J, leaving 11 bases between them. The CDR3 runs 12 residues. The germline V gene encodes CDR1 MNHEY and CDR2 SMNVEV (reference sequence). CDR3 loop: CASGLVNYEQYF. Here the CDR3 DNA reads TGTGCCAGCGGTCTAGTAAACTACGAGCAGTACTTC.

The V and J genes are TRBV7-2 and TRBJ1-1; 8 nucleotides agree with TRBD1. V lost 1 base, J lost 5 bases, and 6 bases stayed unmatched. The CDR3 spans 15 residues. Germline V gene lookup returns CDR1 SGHTA and CDR2 FQGNSA. CDR3 DNA sequence: TGTGCCAGCAGCTTAGGACAGGGGAGGGTTACTGAAGCTTTCTTT. Translated, it gives CASSLGQGRVTEAFF.

This clonotype has a count of ten or more. The chain combines TRBV12-3 or TRBV12-4 with TRBJ1-1; D might be TRBD1 (6 bases). V shed 4 bases and J shed 1 base, with 13 bases lying between them. This CDR3 has 15 amino acids. For the CDR3, the DNA is TGTGCCAGCAGTTCCAACCTAGGGGGGAACACTGAAGCTTTCTTT. Translated, it gives CASSSNLGGNTEAFF.

In this sample, this clonotype turned up a few times. A much larger clone lies a single base off, so this may be a read error. The rearrangement uses TRBV6-5 and TRBJ2-7; possible D gene TRBD1, 5 bases. The CDR3 totals 13 residues. Germline-derived CDR1 and CDR2 are MNHEY and SVGAGI. This CDR3 reads CASSYDSAYEQSF. CDR3 DNA sequence: TGTGCCAGCAGTTACGACAGCGCCTACGAGCAGTCCTTC.

On this clonotype itself: It may be a read error: a sequence one base away is much more abundant. The V and J genes are TRBV29-1 and TRBJ1-5, with 8 bases identical to TRBD1. The CDR3 spans 12 residues. CDR1 and CDR2 (germline): SQVTM, ANQGSEA. DNA of the CDR3: TGCAGCGCGGGACAGGAGAATCAGTCCCAGCATTTT. This translates into CSAGQENQSQHF.

In its sample, this clonotype was seen many times. CDR3 residues: CASRDTGYQPQHF. CDR3 nucleotide sequence: TGTGCCAGTAGGGACACGGGCTATCAGCCCCAGCATTTT. This chain connects TRBV19 to TRBJ1-5; possible D gene TRBD1, 5 bases. V was cut by 6 bases and J by 5 bases, with 11 bases left in between. The CDR3 runs to 13 residues. Germline V gene data show CDR1 as LNHDA and CDR2 as SQIVND (reference sequence).

The chain couples TRBV15 to TRBJ1-5; TRBD1 agrees at 7 bases. Germline CDR1 reads LNHNV; CDR2 reads YYDKDF (reference sequence). The CDR3 is made up of 15 amino acids. Trimming cost V 5 bases and J 7 bases; bases outside gene matches: 11. The CDR3 nucleotides are TGTGCCACCAGCGGGCGGGACAGAGGTCAACAGCCCCAGCATTTT. Residues: CATSGRDRGQQPQHF.

On this clonotype: Because the CDR3 is missing its conserved closing phenylalanine or tryptophan, this is likely a read error. No DNA is shown, since the ends of the CDR3 on it are uncertain; the CDR3 is the one TCRdb lists. The V gene is TRBV6-1, the J gene TRBJ1-5. The V gene's germline CDR1 is MNHNS and CDR2 SASEGT. From its first to its last residue, the CDR3 has 15 amino acids. CDR3 in amino acids: CASSDLSGSSAPAFI.

This clonotype was picked up one time. The rearrangement uses TRBV20-1 and TRBJ1-2, with D maybe TRBD1 (6 bases). The V and J ends lost 5 bases and 6 bases respectively, with 16 bases between them. CDR3 size: 13 residues. From germline, CDR1 is DFQATT and CDR2 SNEGSKA (reference sequence). The CDR3: CSALTSGGDGYTF. The CDR3 bases are TGCAGTGCTCTCACGTCCGGGGGCGATGGCTACACCTTC.